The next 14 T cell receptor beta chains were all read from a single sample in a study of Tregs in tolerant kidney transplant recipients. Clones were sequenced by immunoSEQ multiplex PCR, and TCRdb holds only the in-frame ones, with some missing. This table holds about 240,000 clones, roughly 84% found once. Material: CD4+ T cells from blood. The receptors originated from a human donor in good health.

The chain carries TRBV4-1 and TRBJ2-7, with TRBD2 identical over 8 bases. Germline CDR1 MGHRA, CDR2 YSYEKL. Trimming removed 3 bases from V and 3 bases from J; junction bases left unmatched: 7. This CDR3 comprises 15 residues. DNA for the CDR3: TGCGCCAGCAGCCAGGTAGTAGCGGGGAACTACGAGCAGTACTTC. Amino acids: CASSQVVAGNYEQYF.

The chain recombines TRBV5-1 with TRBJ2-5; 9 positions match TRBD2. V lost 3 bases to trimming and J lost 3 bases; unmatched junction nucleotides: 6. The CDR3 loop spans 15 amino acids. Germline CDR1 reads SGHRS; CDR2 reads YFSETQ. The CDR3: CASSSGLATEETQYF. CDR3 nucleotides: TGCGCCAGCAGCTCGGGACTAGCTACTGAAGAGACCCAGTACTTC.

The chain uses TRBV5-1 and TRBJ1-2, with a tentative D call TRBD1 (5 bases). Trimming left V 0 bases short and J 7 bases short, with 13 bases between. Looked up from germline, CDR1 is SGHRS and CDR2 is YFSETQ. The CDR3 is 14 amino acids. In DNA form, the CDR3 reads TGCGCCAGCAGCTTGGACGGCCCGGGACGTGGCTACACCTTC. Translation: CASSLDGPGRGYTF.

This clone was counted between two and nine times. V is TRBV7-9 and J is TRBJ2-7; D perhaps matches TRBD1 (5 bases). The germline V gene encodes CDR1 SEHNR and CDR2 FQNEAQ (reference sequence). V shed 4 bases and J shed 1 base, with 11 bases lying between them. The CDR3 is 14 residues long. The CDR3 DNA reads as TGTGCCAGCAGCTCCACCAAGGGGTCCTACGAGCAGTACTTC. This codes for CASSSTKGSYEQYF.

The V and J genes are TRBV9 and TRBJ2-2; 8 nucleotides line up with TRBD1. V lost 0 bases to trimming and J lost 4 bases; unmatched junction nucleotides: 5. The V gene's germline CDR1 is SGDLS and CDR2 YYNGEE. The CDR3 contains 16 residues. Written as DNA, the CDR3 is TGTGCCAGCAGCGTAGCAGACAGGGGACCCACCGGGGAGCTGTTTTTT. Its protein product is CASSVADRGPTGELFF.

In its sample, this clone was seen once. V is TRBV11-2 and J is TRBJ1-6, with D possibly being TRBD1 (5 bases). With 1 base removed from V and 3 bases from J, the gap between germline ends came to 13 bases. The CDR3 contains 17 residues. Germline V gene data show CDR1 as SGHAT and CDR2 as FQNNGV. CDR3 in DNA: TGTGCCAGCAGCTTAGTTGGGACGGACGTCTATAATTCACCCCTCCACTTT. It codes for CASSLVGTDVYNSPLHF.

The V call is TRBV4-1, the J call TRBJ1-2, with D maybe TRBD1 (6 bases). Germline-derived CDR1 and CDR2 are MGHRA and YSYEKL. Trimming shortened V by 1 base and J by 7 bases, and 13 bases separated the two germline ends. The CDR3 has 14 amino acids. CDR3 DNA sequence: TGCGCCAGCAGCCAAGTAGGGGGGGCGCGTGGCTACACCTTC. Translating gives CASSQVGGARGYTF.

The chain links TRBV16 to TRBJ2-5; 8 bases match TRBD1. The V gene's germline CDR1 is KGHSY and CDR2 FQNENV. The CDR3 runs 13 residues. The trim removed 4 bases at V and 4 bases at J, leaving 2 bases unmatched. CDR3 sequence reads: CASSLGQGETQYF. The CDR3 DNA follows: TGTGCCAGCAGCCTCGGACAGGGAGAGACCCAGTACTTC.

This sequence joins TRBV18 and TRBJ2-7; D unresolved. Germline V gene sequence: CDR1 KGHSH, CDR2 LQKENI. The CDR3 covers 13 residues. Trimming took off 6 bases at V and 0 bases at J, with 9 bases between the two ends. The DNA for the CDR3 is TGTGCCAGCTCCCCCACGGTCTCCTACGAGCAGTACTTC. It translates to CASSPTVSYEQYF.

This CDR3 is CASSLQGARVFLTDTQYF. As DNA, the CDR3 is TGTGCCAGCAGTTTACAGGGGGCCCGGGTCTTTCTCACAGATACGCAGTATTTT. J is TRBJ2-3 and V is TRBV27, with TRBD1 matching 8 bases. This CDR3 comprises 18 residues. Germline trimming cut 2 bases from V and 2 bases from J; bases unmatched to any gene: 12. The germline V gene encodes CDR1 MNHEY and CDR2 SMNVEV (reference sequence).

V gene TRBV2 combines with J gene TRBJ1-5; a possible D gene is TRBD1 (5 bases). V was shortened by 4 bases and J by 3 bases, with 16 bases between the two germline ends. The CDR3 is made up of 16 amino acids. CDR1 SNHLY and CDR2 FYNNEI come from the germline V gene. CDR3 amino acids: CASSVEPGGVNQPQHF. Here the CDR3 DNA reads TGTGCCAGCAGTGTCGAGCCTGGGGGGGTCAATCAGCCCCAGCATTTT. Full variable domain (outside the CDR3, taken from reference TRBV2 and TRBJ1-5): EPEVTQTPSHQVTQMGQEVILRCVPISNHLYFYWYRQILGQKVEFLVSFYNNEISEKSEIFDDQFSVERPDGSNFTLKIRSTKLEDSAMYFCASSVEPGGVNQPQHFGDGTRLSIL.

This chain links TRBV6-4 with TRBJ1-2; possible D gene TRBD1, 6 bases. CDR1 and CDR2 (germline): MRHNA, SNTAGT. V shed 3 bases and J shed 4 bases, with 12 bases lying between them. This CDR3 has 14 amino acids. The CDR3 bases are TGTGCCAGCAGTGAGGGGGCGAGTACCTATGGCTACACCTTC. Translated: CASSEGASTYGYTF.

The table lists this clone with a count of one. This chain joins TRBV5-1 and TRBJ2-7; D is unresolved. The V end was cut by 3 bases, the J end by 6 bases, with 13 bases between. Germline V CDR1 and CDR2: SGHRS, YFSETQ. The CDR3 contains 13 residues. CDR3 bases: TGCGCCAGCAGCTCTGCAGCCAAGGGCGAGCAGTACTTC. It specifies CASSSAAKGEQYF.

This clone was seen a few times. The DNA of the CDR3 is TGCGCCAGCAGCTTTAAACAGGGTGACGGAGCTTTCTTT. Translating it yields CASSFKQGDGAFF. This chain links TRBV5-1 with TRBJ1-1; possible D gene TRBD1, 6 bases. Germline-derived CDR1 and CDR2 are SGHRS and YFSETQ. This CDR3 spans 13 amino acids. The germline V and J ends were trimmed by 2 bases and 10 bases, with 15 bases remaining between them.